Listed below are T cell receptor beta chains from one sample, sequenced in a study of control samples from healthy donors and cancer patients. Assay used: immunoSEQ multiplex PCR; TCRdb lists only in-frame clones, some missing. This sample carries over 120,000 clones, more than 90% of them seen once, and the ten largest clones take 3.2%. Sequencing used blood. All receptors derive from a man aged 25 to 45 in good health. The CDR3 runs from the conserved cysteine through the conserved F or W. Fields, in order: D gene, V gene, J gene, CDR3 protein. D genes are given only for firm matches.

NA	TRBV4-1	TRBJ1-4	CASSQGQGPPNEKLFF
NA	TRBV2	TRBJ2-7	CAITPLASYEQYF
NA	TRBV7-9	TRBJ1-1	CASSRDAMNTEAFF
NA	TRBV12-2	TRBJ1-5	CASRAYRGEHF
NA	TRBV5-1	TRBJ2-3	CASSPGGFNTQYF
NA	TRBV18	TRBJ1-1	CASSPSGARTEAFF
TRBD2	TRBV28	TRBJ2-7	CASKLSPRGEYEQYF
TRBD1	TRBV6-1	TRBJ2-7	CASSEQGAYYEQYF
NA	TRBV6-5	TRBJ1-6	CASSPQGSRNSPLHF
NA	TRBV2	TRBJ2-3	CALGRGRGTDTQYF
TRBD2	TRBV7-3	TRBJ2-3	CASSPGLAATDTQYF
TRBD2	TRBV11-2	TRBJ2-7	CASTRPGGDEQYF
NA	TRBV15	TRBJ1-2	CATSRDWSQGTF
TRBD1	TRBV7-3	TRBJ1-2	CASSLDRGNYGYTF